This T cell receptor beta chain was recovered during a study of cytomegalovirus exposure and HLA in healthy donors. A few counts support this clone. The CDR3 length is 13 residues. Trimming pared 5 bases from V and 2 bases from J, leaving 9 bases between. Germline assignment: CDR1 MNHNS and CDR2 SASEGT. This PCR relied on a set of 60 Vbeta primers and 13 Jbeta primers. The data were produced by immunoSEQ multiplex PCR, yet TCRdb's version contains in-frame clones alone and is incomplete. In the table there are 120,000 to 150,000 clones, 65% to 85% of which are singletons. This TCR was recovered from a male donor in good health and CMV-seronegative. This rearrangement joins TRBV6-1 to TRBJ2-5; D uncertain. Sample: PBMCs. CDR3 loop: CASSLAEQETQYF. CDR3 nucleotides: TGTGCCAGCAGTTTGGCAGAACAAGAGACCCAGTACTTC.